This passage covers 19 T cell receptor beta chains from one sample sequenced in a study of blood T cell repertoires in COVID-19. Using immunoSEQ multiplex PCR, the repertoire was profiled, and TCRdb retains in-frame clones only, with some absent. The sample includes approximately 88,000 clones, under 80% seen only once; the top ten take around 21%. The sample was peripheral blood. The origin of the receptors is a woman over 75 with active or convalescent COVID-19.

The CDR3 nucleotides are TGCGCCAGCAGCTTGAGGGGGACAGGGGGCTGGAGTTCCTACAATGAGCAGTTCTTC. This gives the protein CASSLRGTGGWSSYNEQFF. The gene calls are TRBV5-1 and TRBJ2-1, with TRBD1 identical over 12 bases. CDR1 and CDR2 (germline): SGHRS, YFSETQ. CDR3 length equals 19 residues. Trimming cost V 1 base and J 1 base; bases outside gene matches: 9.

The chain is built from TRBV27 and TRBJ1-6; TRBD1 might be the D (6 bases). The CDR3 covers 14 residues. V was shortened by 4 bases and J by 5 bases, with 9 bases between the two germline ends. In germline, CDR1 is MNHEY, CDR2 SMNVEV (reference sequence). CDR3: CASSWTVDNSPLHF. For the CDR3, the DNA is TGTGCCAGCAGTTGGACAGTAGATAATTCACCCCTCCACTTT.

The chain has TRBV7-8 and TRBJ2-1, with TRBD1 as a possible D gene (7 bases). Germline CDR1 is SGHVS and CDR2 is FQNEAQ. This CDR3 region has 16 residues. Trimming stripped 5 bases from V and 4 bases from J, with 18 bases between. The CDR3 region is CASSRKAGQLYNEQFF. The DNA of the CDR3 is TGTGCCAGCAGCCGGAAGGCGGGACAGCTATACAATGAGCAGTTCTTC.

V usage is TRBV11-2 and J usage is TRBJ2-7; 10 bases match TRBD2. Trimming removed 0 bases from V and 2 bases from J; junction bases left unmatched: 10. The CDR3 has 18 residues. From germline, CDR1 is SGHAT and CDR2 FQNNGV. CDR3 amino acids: CASSLDLAGTSVTYEQYF. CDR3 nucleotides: TGTGCCAGCAGCTTAGATCTAGCCGGGACTAGCGTCACCTACGAGCAGTACTTC.

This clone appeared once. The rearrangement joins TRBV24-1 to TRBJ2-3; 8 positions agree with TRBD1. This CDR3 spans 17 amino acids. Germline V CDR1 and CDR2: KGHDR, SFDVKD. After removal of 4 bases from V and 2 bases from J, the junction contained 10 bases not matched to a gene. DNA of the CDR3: TGTGCCACCAGTGAATCCACCGGGACAGGCCCCACAGATACGCAGTATTTT. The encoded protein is CATSESTGTGPTDTQYF.

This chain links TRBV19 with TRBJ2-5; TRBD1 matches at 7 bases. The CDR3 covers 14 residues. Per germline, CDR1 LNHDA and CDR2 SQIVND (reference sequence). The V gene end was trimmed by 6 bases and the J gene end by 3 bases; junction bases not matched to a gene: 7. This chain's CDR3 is CASSRQGPEETQYF. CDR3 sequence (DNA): TGTGCCAGTAGCAGACAGGGTCCGGAAGAGACCCAGTACTTC.

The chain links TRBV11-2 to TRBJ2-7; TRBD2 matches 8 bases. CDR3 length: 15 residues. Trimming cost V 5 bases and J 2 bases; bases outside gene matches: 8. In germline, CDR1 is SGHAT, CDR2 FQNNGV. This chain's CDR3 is CASSPSGSGTYEQYF. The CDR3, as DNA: TGTGCCAGCAGCCCTTCTGGTAGCGGGACCTACGAGCAGTACTTC.

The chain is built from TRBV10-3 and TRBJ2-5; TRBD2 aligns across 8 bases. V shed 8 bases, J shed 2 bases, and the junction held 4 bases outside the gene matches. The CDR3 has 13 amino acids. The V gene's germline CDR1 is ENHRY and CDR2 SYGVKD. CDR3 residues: CAIQRGGQETQYF. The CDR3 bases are TGTGCCATCCAACGGGGGGGACAAGAGACCCAGTACTTC.

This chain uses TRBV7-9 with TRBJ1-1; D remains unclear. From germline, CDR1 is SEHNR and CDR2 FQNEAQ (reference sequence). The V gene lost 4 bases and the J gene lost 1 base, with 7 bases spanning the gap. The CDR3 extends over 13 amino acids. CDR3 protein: CASSSLANTEAFF. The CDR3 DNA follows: TGTGCCAGCAGCTCGTTGGCGAACACTGAAGCTTTCTTT.

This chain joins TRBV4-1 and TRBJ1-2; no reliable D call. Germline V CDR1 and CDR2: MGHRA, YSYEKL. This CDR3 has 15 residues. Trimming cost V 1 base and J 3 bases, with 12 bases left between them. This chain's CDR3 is CASSQAPGEHYGYTF. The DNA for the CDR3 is TGCGCCAGCAGCCAAGCGCCCGGGGAACACTATGGCTACACCTTC.

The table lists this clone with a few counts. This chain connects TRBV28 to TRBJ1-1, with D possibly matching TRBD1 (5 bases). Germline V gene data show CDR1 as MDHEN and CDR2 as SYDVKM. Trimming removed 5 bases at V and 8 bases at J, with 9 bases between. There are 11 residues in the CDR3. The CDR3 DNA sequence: TGTGCCAGCAGTCTTCGGACAGAAGCTTTCTTT. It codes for CASSLRTEAFF.

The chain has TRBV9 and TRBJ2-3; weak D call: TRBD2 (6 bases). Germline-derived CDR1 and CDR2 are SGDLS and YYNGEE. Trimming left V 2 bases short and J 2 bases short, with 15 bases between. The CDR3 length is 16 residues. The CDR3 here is CASSVWSSGHTDTQYF. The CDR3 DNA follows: TGTGCCAGCAGCGTCTGGAGTAGCGGACACACAGATACGCAGTATTTT.

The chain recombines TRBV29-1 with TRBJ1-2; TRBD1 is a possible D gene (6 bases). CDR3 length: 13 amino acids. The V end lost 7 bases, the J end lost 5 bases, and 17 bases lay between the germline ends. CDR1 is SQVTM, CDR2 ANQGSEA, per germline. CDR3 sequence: CSANIRGGYGYTF. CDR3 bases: TGCAGCGCGAACATCAGGGGTGGGTATGGCTACACCTTC.

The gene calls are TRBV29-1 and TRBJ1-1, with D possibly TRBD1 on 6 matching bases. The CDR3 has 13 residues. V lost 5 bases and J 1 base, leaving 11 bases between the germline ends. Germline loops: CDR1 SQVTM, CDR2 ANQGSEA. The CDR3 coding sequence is TGCAGCGTTCTGCAGGGGACGAACACTGAAGCTTTCTTT. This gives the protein CSVLQGTNTEAFF.

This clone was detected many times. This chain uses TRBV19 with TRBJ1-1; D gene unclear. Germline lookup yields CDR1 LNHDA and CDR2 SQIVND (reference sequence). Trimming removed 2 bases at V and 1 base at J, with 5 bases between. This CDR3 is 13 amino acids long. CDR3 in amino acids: CASSITANTEAFF. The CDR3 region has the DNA TGTGCCAGTAGTATAACAGCGAACACTGAAGCTTTCTTT.

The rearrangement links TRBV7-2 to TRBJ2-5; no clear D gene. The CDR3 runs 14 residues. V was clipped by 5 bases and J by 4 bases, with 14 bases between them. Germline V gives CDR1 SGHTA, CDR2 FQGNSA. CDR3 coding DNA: TGTGCCAGCAGCCCTCAAAACGGTCCAGAGACCCAGTACTTC. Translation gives CASSPQNGPETQYF.

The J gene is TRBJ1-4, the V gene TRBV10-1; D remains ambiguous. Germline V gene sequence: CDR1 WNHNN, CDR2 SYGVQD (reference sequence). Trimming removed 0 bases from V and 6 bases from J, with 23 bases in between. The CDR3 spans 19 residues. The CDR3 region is CASSESNRYQRLRHEKLFF. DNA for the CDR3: TGCGCCAGCAGTGAGTCGAACCGGTACCAACGACTGAGACATGAAAAACTGTTTTTT.

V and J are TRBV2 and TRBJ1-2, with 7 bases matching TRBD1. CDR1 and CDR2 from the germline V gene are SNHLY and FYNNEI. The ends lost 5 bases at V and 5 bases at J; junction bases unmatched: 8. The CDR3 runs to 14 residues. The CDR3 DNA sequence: TGTGCCAGCAGTCCCGACAGGGTTGAATATGGCTACACCTTC. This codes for CASSPDRVEYGYTF.

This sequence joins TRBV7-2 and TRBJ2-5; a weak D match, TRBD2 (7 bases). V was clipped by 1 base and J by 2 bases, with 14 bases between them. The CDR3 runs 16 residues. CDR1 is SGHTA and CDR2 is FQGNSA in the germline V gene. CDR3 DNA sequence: TGTGCCAGCAGCTTAGTTGCGGGGGCCACACAAGAGACCCAGTACTTC. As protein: CASSLVAGATQETQYF.